This TCR beta chain derives from a study of identical twins. Study-wide results and limits: Within monozygotic twins, out-of-frame TCR alpha sharing was underestimated by the models. High-abundance cord blood beta clonotypes had fewer insertions; memory repertoires showed none.

A universal primer site came from template switching; cDNA carried unique molecular identifiers. MiXCR, run by TCRdb on the 5' RACE reads, gives a single entry per CDR3 protein. The profile shows fewer than 250,000 distinct CDR3 sequences, around 6.6% of them singletons. There are 13 residues in the CDR3. The V gene's germline CDR1 is DFQATT and CDR2 SNEGSKA (reference sequence). V trimming: 3 bases; J trimming: 2 bases; junction bases outside the gene matches: 3. This clonotype has a handful of counts. Antigen: not known. These data were likewise used in another study, on yellow fever vaccine responses in identical twins. Per that paper: Twins reportedly appeared to share part of their vaccine T cell response while keeping part individual.

The TCR comes from a woman younger than 30 in good health. Sequences were obtained from memory (CD45RO+) T cells sorted from blood. The chain couples TRBV20-1 to TRBJ1-2; 7 nucleotides match TRBD1. The CDR3 DNA follows: TGCAGTGCTAGCTCGGACAGGAACTATGGCTACACCTTC. It translates to CSASSDRNYGYTF.